A selection of T cell receptor beta chains follows, all from one sample in a study of blood T cell repertoires in COVID-19. Sequencing used immunoSEQ multiplex PCR; TCRdb keeps in-frame clones, though not all of them. The data contain approximately 280,000 clones, 85% of them seen just once; the ten biggest clones take up around 2.3%. The sequenced sample was PBMCs or T cells enriched from blood (not recorded which). The receptors stem from a woman aged 45-59 years who had recovered from COVID-19. The CDR3 runs from the conserved cysteine through the conserved F or W. A D gene is named only where the DNA matches it firmly. Only some rows state a clone size, as once, few, many or a class for expanded clones.

- TRBJ1-2 TRBV7-9 - TGTGCCAGCAGCTTAGGGGCTTCGGACAGAGACGTCGGCTACACCTTC CASSLGASDRDVGYTF
- TRBJ1-1 TRBV6-5 - TGTGCCAGCAGTAAGAGGGATGAAGCTTTCTTT CASSKRDEAFF
- TRBJ1-3 TRBV7-9 TRBD1 TGTGCCAGCAGCTTACCGAAAAGGGGGCAAGGAAACACCATATATTTT CASSLPKRGQGNTIYF
- TRBJ2-1 TRBV4-3 TRBD2 TGCGCCAGCAGCCAAACTAGCGGGAGGGCCTACAATGAGCAGTTCTTC CASSQTSGRAYNEQFF
once TRBJ1-2 TRBV28 - TGTGCCAGCAGTTTAAACAGGCGGAGTGGCTACACCTTC CASSLNRRSGYTF
- TRBJ1-2 TRBV4-2 - TGTGCCAGCAGCCAAGTTCTAGGTGAACGGCTTCACACCTTC CASSQVLGERLHTF
- TRBJ1-6 TRBV5-6 TRBD1 TGTGCCAGCTCGTGGACAGGGGGCGATTCACCCCTCCACTTT CASSWTGGDSPLHF
- TRBJ2-4 TRBV7-9 TRBD1 TGTGCCAGCAGCCGTCCCGGGACAGGGAGGCCTCAGTACTTC CASSRPGTGRPQYF
- TRBJ1-1 TRBV19 - TGTGCCAGTAGGATCCTACGGGGGGCTGAAGCTTTCTTT CASRILRGAEAFF
- TRBJ1-3 TRBV4-1 TRBD1 TGCGCCAGCAGCCAGGATGACAGGGGGGGAAACACCATATATTTT CASSQDDRGGNTIYF
- TRBJ1-2 TRBV6-2/TRBV6-3 - TGTGCCAGCAGTTACCCCAATGACCAGGAGGACTATGGCTACACCTTC CASSYPNDQEDYGYTF
once TRBJ1-1 TRBV27 - TGTGCCAGCAGTCTCGGGGGAGGTGGGACCACTGAAGCTTTCTTT CASSLGGGGTTEAFF
- TRBJ2-7 TRBV5-1 TRBD2 TGCGCCAGCTGCTTGGGGGGGGTGGGGGGCGAGCAGTACTTC CASCLGGVGGEQYF
once TRBJ1-5 TRBV5-8 TRBD1 TGTGCCAGCAGTTTCGACAGGGGAATAAATCAGCCCCAGCATTTT CASSFDRGINQPQHF
- TRBJ1-4 TRBV24-1 - TGTGCCACCAGTTCACTCGGAGTTGAAAAACTGTTTTTT CATSSLGVEKLFF
- TRBJ2-7 TRBV4-3 TRBD1 TGCGCCAGCAGCCGATACGGACAGGGGGCGAACGAGCAGTACTTC CASSRYGQGANEQYF
once TRBJ2-7 TRBV27 TRBD2 TGTGCCAGCAGTTTCCGGGAGGGCTACGAGCAGTACTTC CASSFREGYEQYF
- TRBJ2-5 TRBV25-1 - TGTGCCAGCAGTGCAGCTAGGGAGACCCAGTACTTC CASSAARETQYF